This T cell receptor (beta chain) emerged from a study of shared clonotypes between healthy human individuals. Trimming pared 7 bases from V and 6 bases from J, leaving 13 bases between. Germline V gene sequence: CDR1 SNHLY, CDR2 FYNNEI. The CDR3 runs 12 residues. Regarding the study as a whole: Rarefaction revealed incomplete sorted-subset sequencing despite large depth. The diversity represented, both genetic and in exposure history, was limited by few donors.

For this clone: Its antigen is currently unknown.

Using 200 ng DNA, roughly 33,000 T cell genomes, the sorted-subset replicate PCRs were run. Libraries were prepared by immunoSEQ multiplex PCR; TCRdb keeps only in-frame clonotypes and omits some of them. The sample contains 2 million to 2.5 million clones, 95% of which appear only once. The source of this sequence is a man aged 18 to 35 in good health. The V call is TRBV2, the J call TRBJ2-7; D is uncertain. The specimen sequenced was naive CD4+ T cells sorted from blood. Subset indicated: CD45RA+ positively selected. Here the CDR3 reads CASTRESAEQYF. The CDR3 coding sequence is TGTGCCAGCACGCGAGAATCGGCCGAGCAGTACTTC.